These 22 T cell receptor beta chains share one sample of origin, sequenced in a study of T cells in Graves' hyperthyroidism and ophthalmopathy. Template material for amplifying TCR beta CDR3 regions consisted of RNA transcripts. An initial round of RT-PCR targeting the TCR CDR3 relied on the HTBI primer set. One entry per CDR3 protein results from TCRdb running MiXCR on the multiplex PCR reads. The sample holds about 290,000 distinct CDR3 sequences, roughly 13% seen once. Sequenced material: blood. The source is a woman aged 40 to 50 with Graves' hyperthyroidism.

The chain has TRBV7-9 and TRBJ1-5, with unresolved D. Germline CDR1 reads SEHNR; CDR2 reads FQNEAQ (reference sequence). The V gene lost 2 bases and the J gene lost 11 bases, with 10 bases spanning the gap. This CDR3 is built from 12 residues. The CDR3 DNA reads as TGTGCCAGCAGCTTACCTAGCGGGGCCCAGCATTTT. This sequence encodes CASSLPSGAQHF.

This clonotype showed up many times. A junction end diverges from the germline sequence, so it may reflect a read error. V usage is TRBV6-1 and J usage is TRBJ1-1; 9 bases are a match to TRBD1. Germline V CDR1 and CDR2: MNHNS, SASEGT. The CDR3 extends over 17 amino acids. CDR3 residues: CASSQATGGAGNTEAFF. The CDR3 DNA follows: TGTGCCAGCAGTCAAGCAACAGGGGGCGCGGGGAACACTGAAGCTTTCTTT.

This clonotype was observed at least ten times. V and J are TRBV6-2 or TRBV6-3 and TRBJ2-2; 7 positions agree with TRBD1. This CDR3 contains 15 residues. In germline, CDR1 is MNHEY, CDR2 SVGEGT. The V and J ends lost 4 bases and 1 base, in that order; junction bases with no gene match: 3. In nucleotides, the CDR3 is TGTGCCAGCAGTTCGGGACAGAAGAACACCGGGGAGCTGTTTTTT. Residues: CASSSGQKNTGELFF.

The chain employs TRBV11-3 and TRBJ2-7; 7 bases line up with TRBD2. Per the germline V gene, CDR1 is SGHNT and CDR2 is YENEEA. J was trimmed by 7 bases and V by 1 base; bases with no gene match: 4. The CDR3 length is 13 residues. As DNA, the CDR3 is TGTGCCAGCAGCTTAGTGGGGGGGAGGGAGCAGTACTTC. Translation gives CASSLVGGREQYF.

This clonotype was seen only a few times. The V gene is TRBV15, the J gene TRBJ2-3; D gene ambiguous. The V gene lost 2 bases and the J gene lost 2 bases, with 11 bases spanning the gap. The germline CDR1 and CDR2 sequences are LNHNV and YYDKDF (reference sequence). This CDR3 is 15 amino acids long. The CDR3 protein is CATSRFTTSTDTQYF. The CDR3 coding sequence is TGTGCCACCAGCAGATTTACGACTTCCACAGATACGCAGTATTTT.

In its sample, this clonotype was seen many times. V usage is TRBV20-1 and J usage is TRBJ2-3; D not resolved. The CDR3 totals 11 residues. Per the germline V gene, CDR1 is DFQATT and CDR2 is SNEGSKA (reference sequence). V lost 8 bases and J lost 8, with 14 bases in between. Written as DNA, the CDR3 is TGCAGTACGTATGGATGGGGTACGCAGTATTTT. Its translation: CSTYGWGTQYF.

Turning to this clonotype: Being one base from a much bigger clone, this may be a read error. The chain recombines TRBV6-1 with TRBJ1-3; D is ambiguous. Germline loops: CDR1 MNHNS, CDR2 SASEGT. The CDR3 is 15 amino acids. CDR3 coding DNA: TGTGCCAGCAGACTGGACGGAACCTCTGGAAACACCATGTATTTT. This sequence encodes CASRLDGTSGNTMYF.

This clonotype appeared many times. The chain uses TRBV10-3 and TRBJ2-7; TRBD2 matches at 10 bases. The CDR3 covers 16 residues. Germline V lookup: CDR1 ENHRY, CDR2 SYGVKD. V gave up 7 bases and J gave up 3 bases; unmatched junction bases: 12. The DNA for the CDR3 is TGTGCCATCAACAGTGGGAGCGGGAGGGCCTTCTACGAGCAGTACTTC. This encodes CAINSGSGRAFYEQYF.

This clonotype has ten or more counts. The rearrangement joins TRBV6-1 to TRBJ2-2; D uncertain. The ends were cut back, 6 bases at V and 1 base at J, with 9 bases in the middle. The length of the CDR3 is 14 residues. Per germline, CDR1 MNHNS and CDR2 SASEGT. The CDR3 sequence: CASRATLNTGELFF. For the CDR3, the DNA is TGTGCCAGCAGGGCGACATTGAACACCGGGGAGCTGTTTTTT.

This clonotype was observed many times. The rearrangement links TRBV28 to TRBJ2-3, with D unclear. CDR3 size: 13 residues. Germline CDR1 is MDHEN and CDR2 is SYDVKM. V dropped 2 bases and J dropped 0 bases, with 3 bases sitting between them. The CDR3 DNA reads as TGTGCCAGCAGTTTACCCAGCACAGATACGCAGTATTTT. Translating it yields CASSLPSTDTQYF.

This clonotype was seen at least ten times. This chain uses TRBV12-3 or TRBV12-4 with TRBJ2-5; tentative D call: TRBD1 (6 bases). CDR3 length equals 13 residues. V lost 5 bases and J 3 bases, leaving 10 bases between the germline ends. For the CDR3, the DNA is TGTGCCAGCAGTCAACGGGACAAAGAGACCCAGTACTTC. This codes for CASSQRDKETQYF.

This clonotype was detected ten times or more. The chain is built from TRBV7-3 and TRBJ1-5, with unresolved D. The length of the CDR3 is 12 residues. V shed 11 bases and J shed 6 bases, with 14 bases lying between them. Germline-derived CDR1 and CDR2 are SGHTA and FQGTGA. The CDR3 DNA is TGTGCCCGCCGGGATGGAGGTCAGCCCCAGCATTTT. It encodes CARRDGGQPQHF.

This rearrangement joins TRBV20-1 to TRBJ2-7, with 7 bases fitting TRBD2. The V gene end was trimmed by 1 base and the J gene end by 2 bases; junction bases not matched to a gene: 8. CDR3 length: 15 residues. Germline loops: CDR1 DFQATT, CDR2 SNEGSKA (reference sequence). CDR3 residues: CSARVGGGPAYEQYF. In DNA, the CDR3 is TGCAGTGCTAGAGTCGGGGGAGGGCCAGCCTACGAGCAGTACTTC.

This clonotype was detected many times. This rearrangement joins TRBV3-1 to TRBJ2-3; 7 bases line up with TRBD1. The CDR3 spans 12 residues. CDR1 is LGHDT and CDR2 is YNNKEL in the germline V gene (reference sequence). The ends lost 5 bases at V and 5 bases at J; junction bases unmatched: 1. CDR3 coding DNA: TGTGCCAGCAGCTGGACAGGAGATACGCAGTATTTT. Translating gives CASSWTGDTQYF.

This clonotype was seen repeatedly, ten times or more. V and J are TRBV27 and TRBJ1-5; D ambiguous. Germline assignment: CDR1 MNHEY and CDR2 SMNVEV (reference sequence). The V and J ends lost 7 bases and 9 bases respectively, with 16 bases between them. The CDR3 runs 13 residues. The CDR3 sequence is CASTLRVRRPQHF. The CDR3 DNA reads as TGTGCCAGCACCCTCCGGGTCCGAAGGCCCCAGCATTTT.

In this sample, this clonotype turned up many times. The gene calls are TRBV10-3 and TRBJ2-1, with 13 bases identical to TRBD2. V trimming: 6 bases; J trimming: 7 bases; junction bases outside the gene matches: 6. The CDR3 is 15 residues long. Germline V CDR1 and CDR2: ENHRY, SYGVKD. The CDR3 sequence is CAISGRTSGRNEQFF. The CDR3 nucleotides are TGTGCCATCAGCGGTCGGACTAGCGGGAGAAATGAGCAGTTCTTC.

This clonotype was found many times. The chain recombines TRBV5-5 with TRBJ2-2; D possibly uses TRBD1 or TRBD2 (5 bases each). Trimming took 8 bases from V and 6 from J, leaving 14 bases between them. This CDR3 comprises 13 residues. The germline V gene encodes CDR1 SGHKS and CDR2 YYEKEE (reference sequence). The CDR3 nucleotides are TGTGCCAGTCACGAGGGGCGATCCGGGGAGCTGTTTTTT. Residues: CASHEGRSGELFF.

The V call is TRBV18, the J call TRBJ1-1, with D possibly matching TRBD1 (5 bases). Germline V gene sequence: CDR1 KGHSH, CDR2 LQKENI. The CDR3 contains 11 residues. Trimming stripped 3 bases from V and 11 bases from J, with 10 bases between. CDR3 sequence reads: CASSPGGYAFF. The DNA for the CDR3 is TGTGCCAGCTCACCGGGGGGATACGCTTTCTTT. The whole variable domain, remainder taken from reference TRBV18 and TRBJ1-1, is NAGVMQNPRHLVRRRGQEARLRCSPMKGHSHVYWYRQLPEEGLKFMVYLQKENIIDESGMPKERFSAEFPKEGPSILRIQQVVRGDSAAYFCASSPGGYAFFGQGTRLTVV.

Note on this clonotype: With a much larger clone just one base away, this may be a read error. This chain links TRBV15 with TRBJ2-4; D possibly matches TRBD1 or TRBD2 (6 bases each). CDR1 LNHNV and CDR2 YYDKDF come from the germline V gene (reference sequence). The CDR3 loop spans 18 amino acids. This CDR3 is CATSPRTAVLLAENIQYF. The DNA of the CDR3 is TGTGCCACCAGTCCCCGGACAGCGGTTCTACTAGCCGAAAACATTCAGTACTTC. Using reference TRBV15 and TRBJ2-4 for the parts outside the CDR3, the full variable domain is DAMVIQNPRYQVTQFGKPVTLSCSQTLNHNVMYWYQQKSSQAPKLLFHYYDKDFNNEADTPDNFQSRRPNTSFCFLDIRSPGLGDTAMYLCATSPRTAVLLAENIQYFGAGTRLSVL.

This clonotype was seen ten or more times. The J gene is TRBJ2-3, the V gene TRBV27, with D uncertain. The ends were cut back, 5 bases at V and 10 bases at J, with 16 bases in the middle. The germline V gene encodes CDR1 MNHEY and CDR2 SMNVEV (reference sequence). The CDR3 runs to 13 residues. As DNA, the CDR3 is TGTGCCAGCAGTCCAATCCCAGCCGCTGCGCAGTATTTT. Translation: CASSPIPAAAQYF.

This clonotype occurred a few times. V is TRBV30 and J is TRBJ2-5; unclear D gene. The CDR3 has 12 amino acids. Germline V gene data show CDR1 as GTSNPN and CDR2 as SVGIG (reference sequence). V was pared by 0 bases and J by 3 bases, with 5 bases between. CDR3 loop: CAWSVRKETQYF. The CDR3 DNA reads as TGTGCCTGGAGTGTTAGGAAAGAGACCCAGTACTTC.

This clonotype was detected a few times. The chain links TRBV25-1 to TRBJ2-3, with 8 bases aligning to TRBD1. The J segment lost 3 bases and the V segment lost 5 bases, leaving 7 bases of the junction unmatched. The V gene's germline CDR1 is MGHDK and CDR2 SYGVNS. The CDR3 has 15 residues. The CDR3 region has the DNA TGTGCCAGCAGTCCTCAGGGGGCGGGGACAGATACGCAGTATTTT. Its protein is CASSPQGAGTDTQYF.